This T cell receptor (beta chain) was recovered during a study of shared clonotypes between healthy human individuals. Study-level points and caveats: A handful of donors shared around 5.2% of their naive CD4 clonotypes.

Of note for this clone: Its target is not known.

The CDR3 extends over 14 amino acids. V shed 8 bases, J shed 3 bases, and the junction held 6 bases outside the gene matches. The germline V gene encodes CDR1 SGHVT and CDR2 SQSDAQ. Here immunoSEQ multiplex PCR was the method, and the copy in TCRdb shows in-frame clones only, minus some. The sample records around 510,000 clones, approximately 94% being singletons. The V call is TRBV7-4, the J call TRBJ2-4; TRBD2 matches at 8 bases. Sequenced: naive CD4+ T cells sorted from blood. As to subset: CD45RA+ positively selected. The sequence was obtained from a woman between 25 and 40 years old in good health. The CDR3 DNA sequence: TGTGCCAGCTTGGGGCGGGAGGACAAAAACATTCAGTACTTC. It specifies CASLGREDKNIQYF.